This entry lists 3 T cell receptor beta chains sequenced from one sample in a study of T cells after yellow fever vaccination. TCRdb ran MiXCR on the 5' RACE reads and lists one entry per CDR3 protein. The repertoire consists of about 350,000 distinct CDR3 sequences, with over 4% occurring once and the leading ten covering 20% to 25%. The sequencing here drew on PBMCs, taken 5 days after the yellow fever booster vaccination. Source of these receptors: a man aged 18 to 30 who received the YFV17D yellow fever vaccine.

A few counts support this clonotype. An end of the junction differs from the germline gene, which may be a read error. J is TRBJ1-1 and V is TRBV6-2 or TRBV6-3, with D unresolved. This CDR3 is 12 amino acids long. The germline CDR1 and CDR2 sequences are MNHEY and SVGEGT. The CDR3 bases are TGTGCCAGCAGTTACCCCCGACGCGGTCTGATCTTT. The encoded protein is CASSYPRRGLIF.

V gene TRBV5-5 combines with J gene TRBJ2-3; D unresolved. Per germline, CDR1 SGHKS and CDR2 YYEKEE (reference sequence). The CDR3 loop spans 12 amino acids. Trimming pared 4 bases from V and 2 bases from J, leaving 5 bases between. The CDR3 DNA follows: TGTGCCAGCAGCGGGGACACAGATACGCAGTATTTT. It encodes CASSGDTDTQYF.

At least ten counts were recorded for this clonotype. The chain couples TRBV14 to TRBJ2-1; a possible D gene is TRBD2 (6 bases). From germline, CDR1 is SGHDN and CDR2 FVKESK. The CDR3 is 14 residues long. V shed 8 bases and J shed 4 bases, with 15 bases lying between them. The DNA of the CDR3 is TGTGCCAGCTCCCACGGGGGACCTTACAATGAGCAGTTCTTC. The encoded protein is CASSHGGPYNEQFF.